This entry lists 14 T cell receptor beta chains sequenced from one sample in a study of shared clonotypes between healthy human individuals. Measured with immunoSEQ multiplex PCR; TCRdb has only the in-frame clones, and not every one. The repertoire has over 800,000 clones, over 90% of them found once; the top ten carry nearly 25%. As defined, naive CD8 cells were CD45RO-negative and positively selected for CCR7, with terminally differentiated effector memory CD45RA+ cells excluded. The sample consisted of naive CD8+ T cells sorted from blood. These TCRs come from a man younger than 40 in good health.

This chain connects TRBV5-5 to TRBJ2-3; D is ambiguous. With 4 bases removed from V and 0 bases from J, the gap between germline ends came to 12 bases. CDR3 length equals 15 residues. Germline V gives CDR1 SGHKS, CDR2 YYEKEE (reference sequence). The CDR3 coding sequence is TGTGCCAGCAGCGCGCAACGGATTAGCACAGATACGCAGTATTTT. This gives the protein CASSAQRISTDTQYF. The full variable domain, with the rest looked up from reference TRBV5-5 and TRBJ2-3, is DAGVTQSPTHLIKTRGQQVTLRCSPISGHKSVSWYQQVLGQGPQFIFQYYEKEERGRGNFPDRFSARQFPNYSSELNVNALLLGDSALYLCASSAQRISTDTQYFGPGTRLTVL.

The CDR3 DNA follows: TGTGCCAGTGGTAGGACTATCAACAATGAGCAGTTCTTC. Its translation is CASGRTINNEQFF. The gene calls are TRBV19 and TRBJ2-1; tentative D call: TRBD2 (6 bases). The germline V and J ends were trimmed by 8 bases and 5 bases, with 13 bases remaining between them. This CDR3 is 13 amino acids long. CDR1 LNHDA and CDR2 SQIVND come from the germline V gene (reference sequence). Variable domain in full (rest from reference TRBV19 and TRBJ2-1): DGGITQSPKYLFRKEGQNVTLSCEQNLNHDAMYWYRQDPGQGLRLIYYSQIVNDFQKGDIAEGYSVSREKKESFPLTVTSAQKNPTAFYLCASGRTINNEQFFGPGTRLTVL.

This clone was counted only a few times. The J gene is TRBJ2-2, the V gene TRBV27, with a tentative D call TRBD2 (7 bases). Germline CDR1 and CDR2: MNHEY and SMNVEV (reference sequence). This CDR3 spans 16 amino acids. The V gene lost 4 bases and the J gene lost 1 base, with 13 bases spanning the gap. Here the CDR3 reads CASSSDGGLNTGELFF. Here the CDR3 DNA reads TGTGCCAGCAGTTCGGACGGGGGGCTGAACACCGGGGAGCTGTTTTTT.

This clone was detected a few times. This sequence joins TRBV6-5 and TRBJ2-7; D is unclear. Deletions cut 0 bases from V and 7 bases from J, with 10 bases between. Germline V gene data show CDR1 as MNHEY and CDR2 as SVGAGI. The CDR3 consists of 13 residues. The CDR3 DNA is TGTGCCAGCAGTTACTCGCCCATTTCGGAGCAGTACTTC. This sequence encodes CASSYSPISEQYF.

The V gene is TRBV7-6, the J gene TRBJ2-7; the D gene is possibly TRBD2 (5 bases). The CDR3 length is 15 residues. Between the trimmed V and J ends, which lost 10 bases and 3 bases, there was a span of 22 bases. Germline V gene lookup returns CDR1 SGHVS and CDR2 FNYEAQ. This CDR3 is CATADLRGSDYEQYF. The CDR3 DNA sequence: TGTGCCACAGCAGACCTCCGCGGGTCAGACTACGAGCAGTACTTC.

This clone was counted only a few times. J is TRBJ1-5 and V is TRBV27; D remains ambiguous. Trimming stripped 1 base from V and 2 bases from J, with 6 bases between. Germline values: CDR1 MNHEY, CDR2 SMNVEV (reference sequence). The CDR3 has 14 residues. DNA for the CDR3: TGTGCCAGCAGTTTATTAGCTGGCAATCAGCCCCAGCATTTT. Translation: CASSLLAGNQPQHF.

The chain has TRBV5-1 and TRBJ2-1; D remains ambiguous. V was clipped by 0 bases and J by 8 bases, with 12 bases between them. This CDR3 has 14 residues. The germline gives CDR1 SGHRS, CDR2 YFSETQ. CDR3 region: CASSLVWLEDEQFF. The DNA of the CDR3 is TGCGCCAGCAGCTTGGTATGGCTAGAAGATGAGCAGTTCTTC.

CDR3 DNA sequence: TGCGCCAGCAGTGAGTTCGGACAGGGCGGGGAAGCTTTCTTT. Amino acids: CASSEFGQGGEAFF. The chain links TRBV10-1 to TRBJ1-1, with 8 bases aligning to TRBD1. The CDR3 is 14 residues long. Per germline, CDR1 WNHNN and CDR2 SYGVQD (reference sequence). The ends lost 1 base at V and 8 bases at J; junction bases unmatched: 6.

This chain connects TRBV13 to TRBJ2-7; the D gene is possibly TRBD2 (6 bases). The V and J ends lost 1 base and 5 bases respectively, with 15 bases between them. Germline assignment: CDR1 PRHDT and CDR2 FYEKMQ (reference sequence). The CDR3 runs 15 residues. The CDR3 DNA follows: TGTGCCAGCAGCTTAGCCTCGGAGGGCCAGCACGAGCAGTACTTC. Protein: CASSLASEGQHEQYF.

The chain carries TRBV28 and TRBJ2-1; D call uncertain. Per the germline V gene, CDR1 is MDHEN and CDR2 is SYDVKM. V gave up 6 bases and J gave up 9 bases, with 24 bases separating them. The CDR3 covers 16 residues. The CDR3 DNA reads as TGTGCCAGCAGGACGCTAGTTGGGTCCATATGGAGTGAGCAGTTCTTC. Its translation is CASRTLVGSIWSEQFF.

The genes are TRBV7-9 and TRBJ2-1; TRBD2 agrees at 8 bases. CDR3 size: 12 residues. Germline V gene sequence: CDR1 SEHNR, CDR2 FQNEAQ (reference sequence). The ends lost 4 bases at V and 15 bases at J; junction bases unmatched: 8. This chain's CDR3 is CASSSGLAYLFF. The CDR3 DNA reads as TGTGCCAGCAGCTCCGGACTAGCCTACCTGTTCTTC.

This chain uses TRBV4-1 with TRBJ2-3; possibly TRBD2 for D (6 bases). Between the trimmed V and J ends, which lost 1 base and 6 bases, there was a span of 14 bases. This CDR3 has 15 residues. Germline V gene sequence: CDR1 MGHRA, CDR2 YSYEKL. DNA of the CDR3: TGCGCCAGCAGCCAAGGACTAGTAGGTTTGGATACGCAGTATTTT. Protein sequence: CASSQGLVGLDTQYF.

Written as DNA, the CDR3 is TGTGCCAGCGAGAGGTGGGATTCGAAGGCCAATGAGCAGTTCTTC. Translating it yields CASERWDSKANEQFF. The chain is built from TRBV19 and TRBJ2-1; D gene uncertain. Germline V gene data show CDR1 as LNHDA and CDR2 as SQIVND (reference sequence). Trimming shortened V by 9 bases and J by 6 bases, and 21 bases separated the two germline ends. CDR3 length: 15 residues.

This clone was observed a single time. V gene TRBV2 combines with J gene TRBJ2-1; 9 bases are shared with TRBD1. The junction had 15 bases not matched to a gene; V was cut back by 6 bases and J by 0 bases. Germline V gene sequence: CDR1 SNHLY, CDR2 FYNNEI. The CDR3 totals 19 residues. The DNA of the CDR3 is TGTGCCAGCAGGTCCCCGGGACAGGGTCCCCCTGACTCCTACAATGAGCAGTTCTTC. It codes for CASRSPGQGPPDSYNEQFF. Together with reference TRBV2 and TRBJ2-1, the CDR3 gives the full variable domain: EPEVTQTPSHQVTQMGQEVILRCVPISNHLYFYWYRQILGQKVEFLVSFYNNEISEKSEIFDDQFSVERPDGSNFTLKIRSTKLEDSAMYFCASRSPGQGPPDSYNEQFFGPGTRLTVL.